Shown below are 5 T cell receptor beta chains from a single sample sequenced in a study of blood T cell repertoires in COVID-19. The data were produced by immunoSEQ multiplex PCR, yet TCRdb's version contains in-frame clones alone and is incomplete. Here the sample spans about 250,000 clones, roughly 88% being singletons. The source material was peripheral blood. The receptor set was obtained from a woman of 80 years or more with COVID-19, enrolled during active disease.

The genes are TRBV9 and TRBJ1-2; TRBD1 agrees at 7 bases. The junction had 12 bases not matched to a gene; V was cut back by 3 bases and J by 7 bases. The CDR3 is 15 residues long. Germline V gives CDR1 SGDLS, CDR2 YYNGEE. CDR3 sequence reads: CASSAQSQGVGGYTF. CDR3 nucleotides: TGTGCCAGCAGCGCTCAGAGTCAGGGGGTAGGTGGCTACACCTTC.

V is TRBV5-1 and J is TRBJ1-5; D unclear. The CDR3 length is 17 residues. Germline V gene data show CDR1 as SGHRS and CDR2 as YFSETQ. Trimming left V 2 bases short and J 3 bases short, with 18 bases between. CDR3 residues: CASSLIRSSPFNQPQHF. In DNA, the CDR3 is TGCGCCAGCAGCTTAATTCGGTCGTCCCCCTTCAATCAGCCCCAGCATTTT.

The chain combines TRBV28 with TRBJ2-3; 8 bases match TRBD2. The V segment lost 7 bases and the J segment 11 bases; nucleotides outside the gene matches: 14. CDR3 length: 14 amino acids. Germline loops: CDR1 MDHEN, CDR2 SYDVKM. CDR3 region: CASIRTGGAVRQYF. The CDR3 DNA follows: TGTGCCAGCATTAGGACCGGGGGGGCCGTCAGGCAGTATTTT.

This clone was counted between two and nine times. This chain joins TRBV10-3 and TRBJ1-1; weak D call: TRBD1 (5 bases). The CDR3 is made up of 13 amino acids. Per the germline V gene, CDR1 is ENHRY and CDR2 is SYGVKD. The V end lost 10 bases, the J end lost 3 bases, and 15 bases lay between the germline ends. CDR3 in amino acids: CASQDKRDTEAFF. In DNA, the CDR3 is TGTGCCAGCCAGGACAAAAGGGACACTGAAGCTTTCTTT.

The V gene is TRBV6-1, the J gene TRBJ1-2; D unclear. This CDR3 comprises 13 residues. Germline V CDR1 and CDR2: MNHNS, SASEGT. The V end was cut by 5 bases, the J end by 1 base, with 8 bases between. CDR3: CASSSSVNYGYTF. CDR3 DNA sequence: TGTGCCAGCAGTTCATCAGTTAACTATGGCTACACCTTC.